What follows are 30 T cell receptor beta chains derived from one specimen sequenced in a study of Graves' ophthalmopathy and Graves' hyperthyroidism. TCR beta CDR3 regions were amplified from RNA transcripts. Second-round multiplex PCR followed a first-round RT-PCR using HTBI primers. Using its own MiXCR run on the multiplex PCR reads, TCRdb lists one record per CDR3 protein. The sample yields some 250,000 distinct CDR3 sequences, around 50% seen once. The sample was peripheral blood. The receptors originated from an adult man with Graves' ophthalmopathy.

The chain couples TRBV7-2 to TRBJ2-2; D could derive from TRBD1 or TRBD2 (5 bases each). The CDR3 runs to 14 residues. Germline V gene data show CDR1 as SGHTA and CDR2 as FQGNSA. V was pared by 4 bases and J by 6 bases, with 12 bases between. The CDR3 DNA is TGTGCCAGCAGCTCGGGACCTGGGGCCGGGGAGCTGTTTTTT. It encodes CASSSGPGAGELFF.

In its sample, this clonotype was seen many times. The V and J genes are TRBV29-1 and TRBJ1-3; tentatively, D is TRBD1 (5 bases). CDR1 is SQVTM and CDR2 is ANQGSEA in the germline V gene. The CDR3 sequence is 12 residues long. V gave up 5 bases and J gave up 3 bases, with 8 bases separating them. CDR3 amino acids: CSVYQGGNTIYF. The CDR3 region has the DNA TGCAGCGTTTATCAGGGTGGAAACACCATATATTTT.

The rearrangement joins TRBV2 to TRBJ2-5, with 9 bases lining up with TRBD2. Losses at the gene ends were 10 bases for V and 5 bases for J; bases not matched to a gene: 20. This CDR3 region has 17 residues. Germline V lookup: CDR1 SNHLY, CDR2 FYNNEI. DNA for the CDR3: TGTGCCATCACACGGGGTAGCGGGGGCTCACAACGGGAGACCCAGTACTTC. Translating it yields CAITRGSGGSQRETQYF.

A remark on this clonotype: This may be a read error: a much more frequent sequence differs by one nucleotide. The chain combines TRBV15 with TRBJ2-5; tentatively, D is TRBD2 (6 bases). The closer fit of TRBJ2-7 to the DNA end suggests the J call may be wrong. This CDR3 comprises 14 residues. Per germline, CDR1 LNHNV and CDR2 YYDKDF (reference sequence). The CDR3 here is CATSSPGSIDEQYF. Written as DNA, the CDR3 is TGTGCCACCAGCAGTCCCGGGAGTATTGACGAGCAGTACTTC.

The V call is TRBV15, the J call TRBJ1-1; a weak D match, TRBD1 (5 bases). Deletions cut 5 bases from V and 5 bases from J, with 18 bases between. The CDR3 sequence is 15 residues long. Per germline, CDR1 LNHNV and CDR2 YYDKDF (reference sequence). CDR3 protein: CATSYPGTTETEAFF. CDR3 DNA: TGTGCCACCAGCTACCCGGGGACGACGGAGACTGAAGCTTTCTTT. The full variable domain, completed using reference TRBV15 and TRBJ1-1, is DAMVIQNPRYQVTQFGKPVTLSCSQTLNHNVMYWYQQKSSQAPKLLFHYYDKDFNNEADTPDNFQSRRPNTSFCFLDIRSPGLGDTAMYLCATSYPGTTETEAFFGQGTRLTVV.

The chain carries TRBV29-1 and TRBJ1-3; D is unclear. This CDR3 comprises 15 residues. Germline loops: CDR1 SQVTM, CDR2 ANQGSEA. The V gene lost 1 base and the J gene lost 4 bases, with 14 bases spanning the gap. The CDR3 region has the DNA TGCAGCGTTGAAGGTGGAGGGATGGAAGGAAACACCATATATTTT. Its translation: CSVEGGGMEGNTIYF.

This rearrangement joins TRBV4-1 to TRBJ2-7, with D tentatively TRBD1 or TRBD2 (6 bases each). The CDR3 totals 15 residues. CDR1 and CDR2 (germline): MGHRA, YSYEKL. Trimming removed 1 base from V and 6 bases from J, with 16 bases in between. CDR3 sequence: CASSQVPRGGGEQYF. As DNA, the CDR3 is TGCGCCAGCAGCCAAGTGCCCAGGGGAGGAGGCGAGCAGTACTTC.

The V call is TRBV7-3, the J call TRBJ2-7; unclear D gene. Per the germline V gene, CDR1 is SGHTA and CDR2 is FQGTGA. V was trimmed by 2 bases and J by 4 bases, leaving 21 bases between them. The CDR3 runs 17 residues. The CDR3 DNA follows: TGTGCCAGCAGCTTAGGAATATTCGGCAGGACCCCATACGAGCAGTACTTC. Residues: CASSLGIFGRTPYEQYF.

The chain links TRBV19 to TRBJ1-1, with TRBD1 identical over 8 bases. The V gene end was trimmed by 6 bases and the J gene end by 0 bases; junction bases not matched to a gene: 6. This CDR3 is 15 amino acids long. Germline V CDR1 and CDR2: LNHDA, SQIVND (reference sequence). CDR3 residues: CASSIGQGLNTEAFF. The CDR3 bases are TGTGCCAGTAGCATCGGACAGGGATTGAACACTGAAGCTTTCTTT.

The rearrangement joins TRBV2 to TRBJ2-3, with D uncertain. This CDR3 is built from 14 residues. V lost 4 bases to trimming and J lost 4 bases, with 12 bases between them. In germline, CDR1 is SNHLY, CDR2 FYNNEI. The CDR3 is CASSVTTTADTQYF. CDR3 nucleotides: TGTGCCAGCAGTGTCACGACAACAGCAGATACGCAGTATTTT.

CDR3 amino acids: CASSPGLPLSYEQYF. CDR3 in DNA: TGTGCCAGCAGCCCCGGACTACCCCTCTCCTACGAGCAGTACTTC. This sequence joins TRBV7-3 and TRBJ2-7; tentative D call: TRBD2 (6 bases). The germline V gene encodes CDR1 SGHTA and CDR2 FQGTGA. V was trimmed by 5 bases and J by 0 bases, leaving 14 bases between them. This CDR3 has 15 amino acids.

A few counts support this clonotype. CDR3 bases: TGCAGTGCCGGATCTAGGGGGTTTGAAGCTTTCTTT. Translation: CSAGSRGFEAFF. The chain joins TRBV20-1 to TRBJ1-1; D is perhaps TRBD1 (6 bases). The CDR3 is made up of 12 amino acids. Germline assignment: CDR1 DFQATT and CDR2 SNEGSKA (reference sequence). Trimming pared 6 bases from V and 7 bases from J, leaving 15 bases between.

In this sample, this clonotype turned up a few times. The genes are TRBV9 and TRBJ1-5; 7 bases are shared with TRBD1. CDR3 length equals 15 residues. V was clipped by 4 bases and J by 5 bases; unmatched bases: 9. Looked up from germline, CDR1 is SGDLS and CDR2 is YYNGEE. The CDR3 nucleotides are TGTGCCAGCAGCCCTAGCGGCAGGGGGGATCAGCCCCAGCATTTT. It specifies CASSPSGRGDQPQHF.

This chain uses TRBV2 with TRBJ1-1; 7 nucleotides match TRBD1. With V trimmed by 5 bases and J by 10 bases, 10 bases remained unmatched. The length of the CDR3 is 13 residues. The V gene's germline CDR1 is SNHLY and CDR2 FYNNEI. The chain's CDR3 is CASSLIQGGVAFF. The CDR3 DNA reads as TGTGCCAGCAGTTTGATCCAGGGGGGAGTAGCTTTCTTT.

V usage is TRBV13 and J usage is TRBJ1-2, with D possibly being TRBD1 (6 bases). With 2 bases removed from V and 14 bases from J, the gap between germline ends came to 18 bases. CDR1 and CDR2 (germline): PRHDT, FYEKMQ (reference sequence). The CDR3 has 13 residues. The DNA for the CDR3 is TGTGCCAGCAGCTTAAGGTCAGGGGCCGGTGGAACCTTC. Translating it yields CASSLRSGAGGTF.

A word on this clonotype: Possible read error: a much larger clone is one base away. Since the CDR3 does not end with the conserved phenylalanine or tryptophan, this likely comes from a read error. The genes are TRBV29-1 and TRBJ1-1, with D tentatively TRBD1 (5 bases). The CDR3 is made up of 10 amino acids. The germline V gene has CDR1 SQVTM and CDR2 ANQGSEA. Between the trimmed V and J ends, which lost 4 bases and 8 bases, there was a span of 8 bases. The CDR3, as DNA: TGCAGCGTTGTGGGGCGGGAAGCTTTCCTT. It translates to CSVVGREAFL.

Here the CDR3 reads CASSSDYREQFF. CDR3 coding DNA: TGTGCCAGCAGCTCTGACTACCGAGAGCAGTTCTTC. The chain carries TRBV7-8 and TRBJ2-7; tentative D call: TRBD2 (5 bases). The DNA end is more similar to TRBJ2-1, so the J call may be wrong. Looked up from germline, CDR1 is SGHVS and CDR2 is FQNEAQ. The CDR3 is 12 residues long.

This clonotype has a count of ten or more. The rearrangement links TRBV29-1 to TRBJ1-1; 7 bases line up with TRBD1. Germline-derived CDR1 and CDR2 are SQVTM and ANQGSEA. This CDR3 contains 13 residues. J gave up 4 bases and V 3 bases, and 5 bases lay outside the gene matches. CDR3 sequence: CSVEAGGGTEAFF. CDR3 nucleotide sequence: TGCAGCGTTGAGGCAGGGGGTGGCACTGAAGCTTTCTTT.

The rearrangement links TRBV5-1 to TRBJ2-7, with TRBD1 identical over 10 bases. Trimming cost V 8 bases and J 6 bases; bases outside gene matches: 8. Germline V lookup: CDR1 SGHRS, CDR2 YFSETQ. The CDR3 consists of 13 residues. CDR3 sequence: CASSSGQGREQYF. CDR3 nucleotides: TGCGCCAGTTCCTCGGGACAGGGGCGCGAGCAGTACTTC.

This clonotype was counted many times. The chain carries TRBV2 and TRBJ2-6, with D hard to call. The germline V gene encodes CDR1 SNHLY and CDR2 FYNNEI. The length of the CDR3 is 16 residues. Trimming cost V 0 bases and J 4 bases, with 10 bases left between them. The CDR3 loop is CASSEAAVSGANVLTF. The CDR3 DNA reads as TGTGCCAGCAGTGAAGCGGCGGTGTCAGGGGCCAACGTCCTGACTTTC.

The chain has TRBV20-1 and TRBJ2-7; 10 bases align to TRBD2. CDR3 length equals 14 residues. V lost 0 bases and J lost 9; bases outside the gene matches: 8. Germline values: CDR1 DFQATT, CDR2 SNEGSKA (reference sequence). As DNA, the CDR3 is TGCAGTGCTAGAGATCGTACTAGCGGGATTGGGCAGTACTTC. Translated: CSARDRTSGIGQYF.

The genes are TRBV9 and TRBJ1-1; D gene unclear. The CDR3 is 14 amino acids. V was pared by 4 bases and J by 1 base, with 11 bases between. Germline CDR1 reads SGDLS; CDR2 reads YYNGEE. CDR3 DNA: TGTGCCAGCAGCCTCCTTCCTGGGAACACTGAAGCTTTCTTT. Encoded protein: CASSLLPGNTEAFF. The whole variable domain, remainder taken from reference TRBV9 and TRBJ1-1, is DSGVTQTPKHLITATGQRVTLRCSPRSGDLSVYWYQQSLDQGLQFLIQYYNGEERAKGNILERFSAQQFPDLHSELNLSSLELGDSALYFCASSLLPGNTEAFFGQGTRLTVV.

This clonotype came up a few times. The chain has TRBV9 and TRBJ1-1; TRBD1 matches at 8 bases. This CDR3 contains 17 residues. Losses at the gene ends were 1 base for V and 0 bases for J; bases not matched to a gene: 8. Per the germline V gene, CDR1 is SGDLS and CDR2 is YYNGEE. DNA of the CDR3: TGTGCCAGCAGCGTACGTTCGCAGGGGGCGTTGAACACTGAAGCTTTCTTT. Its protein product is CASSVRSQGALNTEAFF.

CDR3 in amino acids: CASSSTSSTGHYGYTF. The CDR3 DNA reads as TGTGCCAGCAGCTCCACGTCCTCGACAGGGCACTATGGCTACACCTTC. V usage is TRBV11-2 and J usage is TRBJ1-2, with 7 nucleotides matching TRBD1. V trimming: 4 bases; J trimming: 3 bases; junction bases outside the gene matches: 11. Germline lookup yields CDR1 SGHAT and CDR2 FQNNGV. This CDR3 is 16 amino acids long.

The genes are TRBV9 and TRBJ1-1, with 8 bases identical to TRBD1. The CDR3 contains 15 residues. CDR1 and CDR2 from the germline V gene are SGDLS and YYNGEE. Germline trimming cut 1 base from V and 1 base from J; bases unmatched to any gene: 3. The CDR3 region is CASSVSGTGNTEAFF. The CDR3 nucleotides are TGTGCCAGCAGCGTAAGTGGGACAGGGAACACTGAAGCTTTCTTT.

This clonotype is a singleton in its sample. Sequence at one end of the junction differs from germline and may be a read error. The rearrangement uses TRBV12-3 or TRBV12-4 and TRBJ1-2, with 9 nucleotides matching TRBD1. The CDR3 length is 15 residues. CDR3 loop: CASSPGQGNNYGHTF. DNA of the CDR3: TGTGCCAGCAGTCCTGGACAGGGGAATAACTATGGCCACACCTTC.

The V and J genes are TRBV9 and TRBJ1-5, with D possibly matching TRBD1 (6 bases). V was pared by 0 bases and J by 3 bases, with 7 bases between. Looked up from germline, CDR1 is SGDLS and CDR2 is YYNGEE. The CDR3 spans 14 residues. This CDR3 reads CASSVAGVNQPQHF. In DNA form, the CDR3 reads TGTGCCAGCAGCGTAGCAGGGGTCAATCAGCCCCAGCATTTT.

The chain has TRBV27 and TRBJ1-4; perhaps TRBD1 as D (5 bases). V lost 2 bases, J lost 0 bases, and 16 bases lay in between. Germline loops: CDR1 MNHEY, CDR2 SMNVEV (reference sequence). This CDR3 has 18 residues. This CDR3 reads CASSLNRGYLATNEKLFF. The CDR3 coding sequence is TGTGCCAGCAGTTTAAATAGGGGCTACCTGGCAACTAATGAAAAACTGTTTTTT.

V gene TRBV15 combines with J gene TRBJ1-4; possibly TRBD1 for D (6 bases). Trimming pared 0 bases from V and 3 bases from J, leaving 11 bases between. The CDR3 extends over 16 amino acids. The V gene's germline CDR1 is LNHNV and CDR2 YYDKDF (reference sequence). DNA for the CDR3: TGTGCCACCAGCAGAGATTCCCGGACAGCTAATGAAAAACTGTTTTTT. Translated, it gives CATSRDSRTANEKLFF.

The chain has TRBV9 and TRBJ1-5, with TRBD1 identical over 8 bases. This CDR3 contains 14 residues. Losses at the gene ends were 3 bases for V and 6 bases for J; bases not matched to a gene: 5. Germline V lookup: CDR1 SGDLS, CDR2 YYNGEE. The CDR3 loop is CASSASTGAQPQHF. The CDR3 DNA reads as TGTGCCAGCAGCGCCTCGACAGGGGCTCAGCCCCAGCATTTT.